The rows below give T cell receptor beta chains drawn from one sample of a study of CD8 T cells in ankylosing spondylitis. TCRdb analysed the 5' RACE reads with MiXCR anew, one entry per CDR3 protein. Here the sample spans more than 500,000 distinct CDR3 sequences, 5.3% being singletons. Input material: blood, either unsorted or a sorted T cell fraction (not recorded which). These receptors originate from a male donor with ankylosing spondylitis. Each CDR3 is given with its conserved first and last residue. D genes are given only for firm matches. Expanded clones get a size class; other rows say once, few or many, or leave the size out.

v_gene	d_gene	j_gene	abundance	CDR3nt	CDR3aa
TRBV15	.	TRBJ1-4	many	TGTGCCACCAGCAGAGACCTACTAGAAAAACTGTTTTTT	CATSRDLLEKLFF
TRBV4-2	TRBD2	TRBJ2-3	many	TGTGCCAGCAGTACTAGCGGGAGGGCCGTAGATACGCAGTATTTT	CASSTSGRAVDTQYF
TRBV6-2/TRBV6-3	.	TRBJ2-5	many	TGTGCCAGCAGTTACTGGTCAGGGCGTCAAGAGACCCAGTACTTC	CASSYWSGRQETQYF
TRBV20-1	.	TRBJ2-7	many	TGCTCCGCAAAGAGCACCGACTACGAGCAGTACTTC	CSAKSTDYEQYF
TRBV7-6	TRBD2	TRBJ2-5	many	TGTGCCAGCAGCTTAGAAATAGGGGACTACCAGTACTTC	CASSLEIGDYQYF
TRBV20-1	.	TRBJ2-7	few	TGCAGTGCTAGAGTACCCGGGACCGACTACGAGCAGTACTTC	CSARVPGTDYEQYF
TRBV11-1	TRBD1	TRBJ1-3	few	TGTGCCAGCAGCTTACCTGGACAGGGACCCAGCTCTGGAAACACCATATATTTT	CASSLPGQGPSSGNTIYF
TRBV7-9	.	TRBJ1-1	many	TGTGCCAGCAGCCTGGGGACGGCGACTGAAGCTTTCTTT	CASSLGTATEAFF
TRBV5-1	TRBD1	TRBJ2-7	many	TGCGCCAGCTCACAGGGGGCGGAGGACTCCTACGAGCAGTACTTC	CASSQGAEDSYEQYF
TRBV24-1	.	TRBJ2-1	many	TGTGCCACCAGTGATGTCTCCCCAGGGAGGAGGCAGTTCTTC	CATSDVSPGRRQFF
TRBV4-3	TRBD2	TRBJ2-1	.	TGCGCCAGCAGCCGCCATGCGGGAGAAGGAAGTGAGCAGTTCTTC	CASSRHAGEGSEQFF
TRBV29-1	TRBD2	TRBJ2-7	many	TGCAGCGTCGCAAGACTAGCGGGGTCCTACGAGCAGTACTTC	CSVARLAGSYEQYF
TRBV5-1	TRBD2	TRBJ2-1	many	TGCGCCAGCAGCTTGGGGTGGGAGGGGTTTTTGAATGAGCAGTTCTTC	CASSLGWEGFLNEQFF
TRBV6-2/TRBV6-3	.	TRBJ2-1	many	TGTGCCAGCAGGAGTACAAAGTTCGGGTTCTTC	CASRSTKFGFF
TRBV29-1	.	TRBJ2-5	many	TGCAGCGTTGCTCTGGCGGACCAAGAGACCCAGTACTTC	CSVALADQETQYF
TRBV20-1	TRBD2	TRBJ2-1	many	TGCAGTGCTAGAGTTCGGGAGGGGTTCTACAATGAGCAGTTCTTC	CSARVREGFYNEQFF
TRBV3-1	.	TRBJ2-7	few	TGTGCCAGCAGCCCAGAAACTAGTGGCTCCTACGAGCAGTACTTC	CASSPETSGSYEQYF
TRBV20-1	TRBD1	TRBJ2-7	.	TGCAGTGCTCGGAGACAGGGGGCGGCTTTCTACGAGCAGTACTTC	CSARRQGAAFYEQYF
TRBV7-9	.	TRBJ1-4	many	TGTGCCAGCAGCTTAGGGTTGTCGGGAACTAATGAAAAACTGTTTTTT	CASSLGLSGTNEKLFF
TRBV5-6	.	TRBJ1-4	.	TGTGCCAGCAGCCCCCGGGGGGGACTAAGAGAAAAACTGTTTTTT	CASSPRGGLREKLFF
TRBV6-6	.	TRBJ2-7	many	TGTGCCAGCAGCCGAACCAGGAACGAGCAGTACTTC	CASSRTRNEQYF
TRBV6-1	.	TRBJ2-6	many	TGTGCCAGCAAAGCCTCTGGGGCCAACGTCCTGACTTTC	CASKASGANVLTF
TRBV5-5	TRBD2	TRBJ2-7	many	TGTGCCAGCAGCCGGACTAGCGGGGGCCCCTACGAGCAGTACTTC	CASSRTSGGPYEQYF
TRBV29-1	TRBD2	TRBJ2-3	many	TGCAGCTTCAGACTAGCGGGAGGGAGCACAGATACGCAGTATTTT	CSFRLAGGSTDTQYF
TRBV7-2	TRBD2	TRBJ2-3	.	TGTGCCAGCAGCTTACGGACTAGCGGGAGGTTGGTGGGTACTAGAAGCACAGATACGCAGTATTTT	CASSLRTSGRLVGTRSTDTQYF
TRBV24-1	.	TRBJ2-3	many	TGTGCCACTGGGGGCGGGGGCACAGATACGCAGTATTTT	CATGGGGTDTQYF
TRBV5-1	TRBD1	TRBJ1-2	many	TGCGCCAGCAGCTGGGACAGAAACTATGGCTACACCTTC	CASSWDRNYGYTF
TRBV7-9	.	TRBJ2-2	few	TGTGCCAGCAGCTTAGAATCATCACCGATAACCGGGGAGCTGTTTTTT	CASSLESSPITGELFF
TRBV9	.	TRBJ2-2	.	TGTGCCAGCAGCGGCGACAGGCTTGCCGGGGAGCTGTTTTTT	CASSGDRLAGELFF
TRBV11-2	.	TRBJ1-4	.	TGTGCCAGCAGCACTTTTTTACAGGGATTAAATGAAAAACTGTTTTTT	CASSTFLQGLNEKLFF
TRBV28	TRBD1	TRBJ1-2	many	TGTGCCAGCAGTTCAACTCCGGACAGGGGAGGGTATGGCTACACCTTC	CASSSTPDRGGYGYTF
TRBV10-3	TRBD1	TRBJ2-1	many	TGTGCCATCAGAAGGACAGGTAGGAGCTCCTACAATGAGCAGTTCTTC	CAIRRTGRSSYNEQFF
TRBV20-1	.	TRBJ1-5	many	TGCAGTGCTATAAGGGATTATGGCAATCAGCCCCAGCATTTT	CSAIRDYGNQPQHF
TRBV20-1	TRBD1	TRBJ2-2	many	TGCAGTGCTAGAGGGCCGACAGGGCTTGTCACCGGGGAGCTGTTTTTT	CSARGPTGLVTGELFF
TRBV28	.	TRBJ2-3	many	TGTGCCAGCAGAGACCTCCGCACAGATACGCAGTATTTT	CASRDLRTDTQYF
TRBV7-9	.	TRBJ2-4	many	TGTGCCAGCAGCGACGACTTGGGTCAAAACATTCAGTACTTC	CASSDDLGQNIQYF
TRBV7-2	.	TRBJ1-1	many	TGTGCCAGCAGCCCCCGGGACGGGAACACTGAAGCTTTCTTT	CASSPRDGNTEAFF
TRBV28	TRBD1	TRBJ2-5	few	TGTGCCAGCAGTAAAAGACAGGGAACAGAGACCCAGTACTTC	CASSKRQGTETQYF
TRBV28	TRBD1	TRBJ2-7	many	TGTGCCAGCAGTTTCACCGGGACAGGGGTGACCTACGAGCAGTACTTC	CASSFTGTGVTYEQYF
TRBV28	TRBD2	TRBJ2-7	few	TGTGCCAGCAGTTTAGCGGGAGAACTCTACGAGCAGTACTTC	CASSLAGELYEQYF
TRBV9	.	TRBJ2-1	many	TGTGCCAGCACCAGGGGCAATGAGCAGTTCTTC	CASTRGNEQFF
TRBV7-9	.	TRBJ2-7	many	TGTGCCAGCAGCCCCCCCAGACAGTCCTACGAGCAGTACTTC	CASSPPRQSYEQYF
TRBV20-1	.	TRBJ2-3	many	TGCAGTGCTAGAGATTCTAGCACAGATACGCAGTATTTT	CSARDSSTDTQYF
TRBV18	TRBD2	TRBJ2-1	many	TGTGCCAGCTCACCACTAGCGGGCCACGGCAATGAGCAGTTCTTC	CASSPLAGHGNEQFF
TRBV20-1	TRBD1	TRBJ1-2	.	TGCAGTGCTAGGCCAGGACAGGGCTATGGCTACACCTTC	CSARPGQGYGYTF
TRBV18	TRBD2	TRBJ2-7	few	TGTGCCAGCTCCCGACAGTCGGGGGGTCCTCCCTACGAGCAGTACTTC	CASSRQSGGPPYEQYF
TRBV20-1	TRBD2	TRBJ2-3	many	TGCAGTGCCCCAGCGGGATCGTCCACAGATACGCAGTATTTT	CSAPAGSSTDTQYF
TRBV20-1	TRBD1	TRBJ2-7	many	TGCAGTGCTAGAGATATGGCAGGGGGACCCTACGAGCAGTACTTC	CSARDMAGGPYEQYF
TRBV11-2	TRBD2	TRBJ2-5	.	TGTGCCAGCAGCTTAGTATATGGACTAGCGGGGGCGTACCAAGAGACCCAGTACTTC	CASSLVYGLAGAYQETQYF
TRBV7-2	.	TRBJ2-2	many	TGTGCCAGCAGCTTAGATCCTCTGGCCGGGGAGCTGTTTTTT	CASSLDPLAGELFF
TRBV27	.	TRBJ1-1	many	TGTGCCAGCTGGAGGAACACTGAAGCTTTCTTT	CASWRNTEAFF
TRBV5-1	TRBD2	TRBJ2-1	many	TGCGCCAGCAGCCTACTAGCGGGCCTTAACAATGAGCAGTTCTTC	CASSLLAGLNNEQFF
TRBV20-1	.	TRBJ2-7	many	TGCAGTGCTAGAGATCACCCTTACTACGAGCAGTACTTC	CSARDHPYYEQYF
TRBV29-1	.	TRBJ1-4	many	TGCAGCGTTGTACCGAGAGGTTGGGAAAAACTGTTTTTT	CSVVPRGWEKLFF
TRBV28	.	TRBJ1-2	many	TGTGCCAGCACCGCAGGGAGGAAAAGCTATGGCTACACCTTC	CASTAGRKSYGYTF
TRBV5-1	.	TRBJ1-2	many	TGCGCCAGCAGCTTGGGTTGGACAGACTATGGCTACACCTTC	CASSLGWTDYGYTF